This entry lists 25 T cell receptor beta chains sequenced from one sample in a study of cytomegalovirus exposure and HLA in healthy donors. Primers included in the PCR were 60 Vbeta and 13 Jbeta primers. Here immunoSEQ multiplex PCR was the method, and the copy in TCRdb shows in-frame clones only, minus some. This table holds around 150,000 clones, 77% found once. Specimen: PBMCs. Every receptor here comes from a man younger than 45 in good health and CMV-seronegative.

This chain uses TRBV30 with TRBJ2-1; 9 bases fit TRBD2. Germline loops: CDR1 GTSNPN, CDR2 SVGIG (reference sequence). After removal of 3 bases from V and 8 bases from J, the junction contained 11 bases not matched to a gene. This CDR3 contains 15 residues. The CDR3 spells CAWRYSSGIKDEQFF. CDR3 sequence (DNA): TGTGCCTGGAGGTACTCTAGCGGGATTAAGGATGAGCAGTTCTTC.

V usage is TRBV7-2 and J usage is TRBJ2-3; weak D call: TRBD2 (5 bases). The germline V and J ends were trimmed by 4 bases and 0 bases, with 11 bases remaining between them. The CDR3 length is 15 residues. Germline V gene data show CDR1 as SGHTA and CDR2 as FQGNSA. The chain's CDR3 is CASSWWEISTDTQYF. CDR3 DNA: TGTGCCAGCAGCTGGTGGGAGATTAGCACAGATACGCAGTATTTT. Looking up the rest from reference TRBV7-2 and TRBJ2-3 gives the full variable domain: GAGVSQSPSNKVTEKGKDVELRCDPISGHTALYWYRQSLGQGLEFLIYFQGNSAPDKSGLPSDRFSAERTGGSVSTLTIQRTQQEDSAVYLCASSWWEISTDTQYFGPGTRLTVL.

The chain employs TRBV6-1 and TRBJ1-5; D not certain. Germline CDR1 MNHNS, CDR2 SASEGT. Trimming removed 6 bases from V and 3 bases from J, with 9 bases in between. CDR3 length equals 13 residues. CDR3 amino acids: CASSGGYNQPQHF. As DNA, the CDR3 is TGTGCCAGCAGCGGCGGATACAATCAGCCCCAGCATTTT.

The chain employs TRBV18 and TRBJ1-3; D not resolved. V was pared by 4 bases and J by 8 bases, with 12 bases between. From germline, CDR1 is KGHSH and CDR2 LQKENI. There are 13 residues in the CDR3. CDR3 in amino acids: CASSLLDRDTIYF. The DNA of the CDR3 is TGTGCCAGCTCACTACTAGATCGGGACACCATATATTTT.

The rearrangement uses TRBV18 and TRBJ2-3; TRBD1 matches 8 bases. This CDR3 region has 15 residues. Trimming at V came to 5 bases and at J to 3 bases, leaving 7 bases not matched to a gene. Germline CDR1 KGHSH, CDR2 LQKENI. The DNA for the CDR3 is TGTGCCAGCTCATCGGACAGGGTCAGGACAGATACGCAGTATTTT. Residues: CASSSDRVRTDTQYF.

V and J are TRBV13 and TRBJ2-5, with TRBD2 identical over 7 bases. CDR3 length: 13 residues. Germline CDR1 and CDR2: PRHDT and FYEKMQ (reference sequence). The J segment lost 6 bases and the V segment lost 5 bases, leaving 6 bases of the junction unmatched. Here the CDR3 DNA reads TGTGCCAGCAGCCTGACTAGCACCCAGACCCAGTACTTC. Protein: CASSLTSTQTQYF.

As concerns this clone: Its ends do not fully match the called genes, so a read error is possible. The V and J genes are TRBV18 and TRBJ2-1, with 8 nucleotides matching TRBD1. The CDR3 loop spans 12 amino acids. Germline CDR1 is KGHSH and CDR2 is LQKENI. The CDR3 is CATSGGNNEQFF. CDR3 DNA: TGTGCCACCTCAGGGGGCAACAATGAGCAGTTCTTC.

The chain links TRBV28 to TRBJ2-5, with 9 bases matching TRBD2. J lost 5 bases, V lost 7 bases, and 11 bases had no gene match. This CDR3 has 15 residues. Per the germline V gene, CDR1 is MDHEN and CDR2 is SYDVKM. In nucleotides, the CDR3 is TGTGCCAGCAACCTACCGGGACTAGCCTGGGAGACCCAGTACTTC. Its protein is CASNLPGLAWETQYF.

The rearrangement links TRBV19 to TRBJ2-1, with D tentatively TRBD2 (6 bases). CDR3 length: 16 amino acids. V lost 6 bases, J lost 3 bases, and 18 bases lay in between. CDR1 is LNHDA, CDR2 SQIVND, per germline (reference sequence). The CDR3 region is CASSPPSGPRYNEQFF. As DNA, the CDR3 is TGTGCCAGTAGCCCTCCCAGCGGGCCCCGCTACAATGAGCAGTTCTTC.

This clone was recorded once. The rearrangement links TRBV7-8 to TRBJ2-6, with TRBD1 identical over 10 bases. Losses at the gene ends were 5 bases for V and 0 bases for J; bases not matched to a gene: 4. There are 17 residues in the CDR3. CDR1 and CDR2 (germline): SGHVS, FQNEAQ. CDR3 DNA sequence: TGTGCCAGCAGCAGCCGGGACAGGGGCTCTGGGGCCAACGTCCTGACTTTC. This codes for CASSSRDRGSGANVLTF.

For the CDR3, the DNA is TGTGCCAGCAGCTTAACCCGTAGCGGGAGAGGGGATACGCAGTATTTT. This codes for CASSLTRSGRGDTQYF. The rearrangement links TRBV7-3 to TRBJ2-3, with 9 bases that match TRBD2. The CDR3 has 16 amino acids. Per germline, CDR1 SGHTA and CDR2 FQGTGA. J gave up 6 bases and V 0 bases, and 7 bases lay outside the gene matches.

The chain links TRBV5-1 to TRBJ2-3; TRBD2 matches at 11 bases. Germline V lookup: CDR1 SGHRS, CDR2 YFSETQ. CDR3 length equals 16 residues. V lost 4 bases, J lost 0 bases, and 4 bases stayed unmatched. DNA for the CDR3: TGCGCCAGCAGCATACGACTAGCGGGAAGCACAGATACGCAGTATTTT. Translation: CASSIRLAGSTDTQYF.

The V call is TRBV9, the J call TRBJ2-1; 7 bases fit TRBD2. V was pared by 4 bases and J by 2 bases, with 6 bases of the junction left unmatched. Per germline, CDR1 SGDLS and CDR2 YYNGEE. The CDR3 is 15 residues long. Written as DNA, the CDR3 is TGTGCCAGCAGCTCTGGCGGGAGCACCTACAATGAGCAGTTCTTC. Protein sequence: CASSSGGSTYNEQFF.

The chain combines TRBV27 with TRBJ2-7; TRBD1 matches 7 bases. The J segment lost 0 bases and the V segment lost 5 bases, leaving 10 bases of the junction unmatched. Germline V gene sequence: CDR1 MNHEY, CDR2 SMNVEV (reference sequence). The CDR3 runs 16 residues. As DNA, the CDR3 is TGTGCCAGCAGTATTGACAGGGATTATAGCTCCTACGAGCAGTACTTC. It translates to CASSIDRDYSSYEQYF.

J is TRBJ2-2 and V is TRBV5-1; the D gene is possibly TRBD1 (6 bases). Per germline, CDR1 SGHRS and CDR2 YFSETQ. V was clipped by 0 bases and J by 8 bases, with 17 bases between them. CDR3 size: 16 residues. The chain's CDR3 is CASSLVGDNLLGELFF. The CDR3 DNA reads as TGCGCCAGCAGCTTGGTAGGGGACAATTTGCTGGGGGAGCTGTTTTTT.

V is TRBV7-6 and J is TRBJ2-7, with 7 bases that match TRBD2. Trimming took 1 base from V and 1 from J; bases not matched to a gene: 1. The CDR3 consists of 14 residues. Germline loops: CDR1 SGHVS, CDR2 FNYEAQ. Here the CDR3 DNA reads TGTGCCAGCAGCTTAGGGGGGGGATCCTACGAGCAGTACTTC. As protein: CASSLGGGSYEQYF.

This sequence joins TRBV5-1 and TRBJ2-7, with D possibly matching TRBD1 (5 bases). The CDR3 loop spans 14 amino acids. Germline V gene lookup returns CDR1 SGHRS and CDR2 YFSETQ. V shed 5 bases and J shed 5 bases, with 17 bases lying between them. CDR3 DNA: TGCGCCAGCAGTTTTTCCGGGCAGGGTGACGAGCAGTACTTC. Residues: CASSFSGQGDEQYF.

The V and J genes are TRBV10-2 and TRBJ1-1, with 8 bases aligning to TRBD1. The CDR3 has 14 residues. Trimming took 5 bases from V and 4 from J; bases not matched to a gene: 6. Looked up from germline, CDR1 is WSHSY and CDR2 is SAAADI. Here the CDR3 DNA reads TGCGCCAGCAGTTACGGACAGGGCGGCACTGAAGCTTTCTTT. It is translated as CASSYGQGGTEAFF.

Here the CDR3 reads CASSPSLGVVNNQPQHF. CDR3 in DNA: TGTGCCAGCAGTCCGTCACTCGGTGTGGTAAACAATCAGCCCCAGCATTTT. The gene calls are TRBV28 and TRBJ1-5; D not certain. Trimming cost V 5 bases and J 3 bases, with 20 bases left between them. CDR3 length: 17 amino acids. The germline V gene has CDR1 MDHEN and CDR2 SYDVKM. Full variable domain (remainder filled in from reference TRBV28 and TRBJ1-5): DVKVTQSSRYLVKRTGEKVFLECVQDMDHENMFWYRQDPGLGLRLIYFSYDVKMKEKGDIPEGYSVSREKKERFSLILESASTNQTSMYLCASSPSLGVVNNQPQHFGDGTRLSIL.

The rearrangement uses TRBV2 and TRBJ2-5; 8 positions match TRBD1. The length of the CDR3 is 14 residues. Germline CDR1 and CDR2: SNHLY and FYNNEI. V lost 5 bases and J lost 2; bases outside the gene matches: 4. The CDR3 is CASSLGQGQETQYF. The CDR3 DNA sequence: TGTGCCAGCAGTCTAGGACAGGGACAAGAGACCCAGTACTTC.

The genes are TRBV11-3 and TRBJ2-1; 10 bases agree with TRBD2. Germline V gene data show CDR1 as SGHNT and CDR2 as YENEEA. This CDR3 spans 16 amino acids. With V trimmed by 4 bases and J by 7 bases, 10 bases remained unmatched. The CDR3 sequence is CASSSPGLAGVNEQFF. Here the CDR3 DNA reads TGTGCCAGCAGCTCCCCGGGTCTAGCGGGAGTGAATGAGCAGTTCTTC.

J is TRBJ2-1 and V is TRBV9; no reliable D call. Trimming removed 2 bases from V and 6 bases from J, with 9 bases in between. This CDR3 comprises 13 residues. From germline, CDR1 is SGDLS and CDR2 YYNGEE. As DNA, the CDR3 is TGTGCCAGCAGCGTTTTACTTGCCAATGAGCAGTTCTTC. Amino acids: CASSVLLANEQFF.

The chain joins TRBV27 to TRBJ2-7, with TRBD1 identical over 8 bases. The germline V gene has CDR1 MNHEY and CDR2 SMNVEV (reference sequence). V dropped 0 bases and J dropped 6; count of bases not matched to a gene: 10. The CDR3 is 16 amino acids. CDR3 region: CASSLSRQGAFFEQYF. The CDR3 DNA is TGTGCCAGCAGTTTATCGAGGCAGGGGGCGTTTTTCGAGCAGTACTTC.

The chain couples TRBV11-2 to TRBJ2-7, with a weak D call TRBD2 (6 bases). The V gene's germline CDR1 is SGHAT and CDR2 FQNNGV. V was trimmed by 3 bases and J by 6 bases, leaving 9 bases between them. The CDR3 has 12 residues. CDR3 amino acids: CASSLHGGEQYF. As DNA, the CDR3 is TGTGCCAGCAGCTTGCACGGGGGCGAGCAGTACTTC.

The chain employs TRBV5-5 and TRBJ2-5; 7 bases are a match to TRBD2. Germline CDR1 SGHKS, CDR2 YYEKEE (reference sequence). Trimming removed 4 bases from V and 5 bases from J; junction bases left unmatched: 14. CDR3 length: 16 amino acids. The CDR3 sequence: CASSGKREWAEETQYF. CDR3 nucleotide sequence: TGTGCCAGCAGCGGGAAGCGGGAATGGGCGGAGGAGACCCAGTACTTC.